A single sample gave rise to the 8 T cell receptor beta chains below, sequenced in a study of T cell changes during pregnancy in multiple sclerosis. Sequencing was performed with immunoSEQ multiplex PCR; in TCRdb, only in-frame clones are kept and a portion is missing. The table includes more than 15,000 clones, 85% to 90% detected once. Sequencing used CD8+ T cells from peripheral blood mononuclear cells, obtained in the third trimester of pregnancy. The receptors shown here come from a female donor in good health, enrolled as a control in a pregnancy study.

This clone appeared a single time. The chain is built from TRBV10-1 and TRBJ2-2, with 9 nucleotides matching TRBD2. The germline CDR1 and CDR2 sequences are WNHNN and SYGVQD (reference sequence). This CDR3 region has 17 residues. Trimming cost V 5 bases and J 4 bases; bases outside gene matches: 11. This chain's CDR3 is CASSPLSSGVSTGELFF. CDR3 sequence (DNA): TGCGCCAGCAGTCCCCTGTCTAGCGGGGTTAGCACCGGGGAGCTGTTTTTT.

The chain carries TRBV19 and TRBJ1-1, with 7 bases matching TRBD1. This CDR3 has 12 amino acids. Looked up from germline, CDR1 is LNHDA and CDR2 is SQIVND (reference sequence). V gave up 10 bases and J gave up 7 bases; unmatched junction bases: 9. CDR3 amino acids: CATLTGSGEAFF. For the CDR3, the DNA is TGTGCCACCCTGACAGGGTCGGGTGAAGCTTTCTTT.

This clone was found a few times. The genes are TRBV6-4 and TRBJ1-4; no firm D call. This CDR3 contains 14 residues. Germline CDR1 reads MRHNA; CDR2 reads SNTAGT. Trimming took off 4 bases at V and 0 bases at J, with 6 bases between the two ends. CDR3 region: CASSAGTTNEKLFF. DNA for the CDR3: TGTGCCAGCAGTGCGGGGACAACTAATGAAAAACTGTTTTTT.

J is TRBJ2-7 and V is TRBV28; TRBD1 agrees at 9 bases. CDR3 length: 14 residues. Germline CDR1 is MDHEN and CDR2 is SYDVKM. V lost 6 bases to trimming and J lost 7 bases; unmatched junction nucleotides: 10. In nucleotides, the CDR3 is TGTGCCAGCAGGAAACCGGGACAGGGTTGGGAGCAGTACTTC. Translating gives CASRKPGQGWEQYF.

The V and J genes are TRBV10-3 and TRBJ2-7; no firm D call. V was trimmed by 3 bases and J by 0 bases, leaving 12 bases between them. Germline V gene sequence: CDR1 ENHRY, CDR2 SYGVKD. This CDR3 is 15 amino acids long. CDR3 nucleotides: TGTGCCATCAGTGATAACAGCTTGCCCTCCTACGAGCAGTACTTC. Translating it yields CAISDNSLPSYEQYF.

The chain has TRBV10-1 and TRBJ2-7, with TRBD1 matching 9 bases. Trimming removed 6 bases from V and 1 base from J; junction bases left unmatched: 4. CDR3 length: 14 residues. Per germline, CDR1 WNHNN and CDR2 SYGVQD (reference sequence). CDR3 in amino acids: CASRPGQGSYEQYF. Here the CDR3 DNA reads TGCGCCAGCAGGCCGGGACAGGGATCCTACGAGCAGTACTTC.

The genes are TRBV6-4 and TRBJ2-6, with 9 positions matching TRBD1. The CDR3 has 16 amino acids. The J segment lost 3 bases and the V segment lost 0 bases, leaving 0 bases of the junction unmatched. The germline CDR1 and CDR2 sequences are MRHNA and SNTAGT. DNA for the CDR3: TGTGCCAGCAGTGACTCGACAGGGGGTGGGGCCAACGTCCTGACTTTC. Translation gives CASSDSTGGGANVLTF.

V is TRBV27 and J is TRBJ2-1, with 9 bases matching TRBD1. CDR1 and CDR2 from the germline V gene are MNHEY and SMNVEV (reference sequence). V lost 6 bases and J lost 4; bases outside the gene matches: 10. This CDR3 region has 16 residues. The CDR3 nucleotides read TGTGCCAGCAGCCCGGGACAGGGAACATGGTACAATGAGCAGTTCTTC. It encodes CASSPGQGTWYNEQFF.